This note documents a single TCR beta chain sequence. No antigen is known for it. The record originates from a study of cytomegalovirus exposure and HLA in healthy donors. The study, taken as a whole, reports: Cytomegalovirus association was assigned to approximately 160 TCR beta chains.

Per germline, CDR1 SGHRS and CDR2 YFSETQ. Unmatched junction bases numbered 7, after V lost 4 bases and J lost 5 bases. The CDR3 has 16 amino acids. The data were produced by immunoSEQ multiplex PCR, yet TCRdb's version contains in-frame clones alone and is incomplete. The sample has about 220,000 clones; 88% are singletons. The donors were part of the validation cohort, which consisted of about 120 subjects and was separate from the first cohort of 600 to 850 subjects. This receptor was obtained from a woman aged 18-29 years in good health and CMV-seronegative. The V call is TRBV5-1, the J call TRBJ2-2; 11 positions match TRBD1. Sequencing was done on a sample of PBMCs. The CDR3 is CASSLAGTGGTGELFF. The DNA for the CDR3 is TGCGCCAGCAGCCTCGCCGGGACAGGGGGGACCGGGGAGCTGTTTTTT.